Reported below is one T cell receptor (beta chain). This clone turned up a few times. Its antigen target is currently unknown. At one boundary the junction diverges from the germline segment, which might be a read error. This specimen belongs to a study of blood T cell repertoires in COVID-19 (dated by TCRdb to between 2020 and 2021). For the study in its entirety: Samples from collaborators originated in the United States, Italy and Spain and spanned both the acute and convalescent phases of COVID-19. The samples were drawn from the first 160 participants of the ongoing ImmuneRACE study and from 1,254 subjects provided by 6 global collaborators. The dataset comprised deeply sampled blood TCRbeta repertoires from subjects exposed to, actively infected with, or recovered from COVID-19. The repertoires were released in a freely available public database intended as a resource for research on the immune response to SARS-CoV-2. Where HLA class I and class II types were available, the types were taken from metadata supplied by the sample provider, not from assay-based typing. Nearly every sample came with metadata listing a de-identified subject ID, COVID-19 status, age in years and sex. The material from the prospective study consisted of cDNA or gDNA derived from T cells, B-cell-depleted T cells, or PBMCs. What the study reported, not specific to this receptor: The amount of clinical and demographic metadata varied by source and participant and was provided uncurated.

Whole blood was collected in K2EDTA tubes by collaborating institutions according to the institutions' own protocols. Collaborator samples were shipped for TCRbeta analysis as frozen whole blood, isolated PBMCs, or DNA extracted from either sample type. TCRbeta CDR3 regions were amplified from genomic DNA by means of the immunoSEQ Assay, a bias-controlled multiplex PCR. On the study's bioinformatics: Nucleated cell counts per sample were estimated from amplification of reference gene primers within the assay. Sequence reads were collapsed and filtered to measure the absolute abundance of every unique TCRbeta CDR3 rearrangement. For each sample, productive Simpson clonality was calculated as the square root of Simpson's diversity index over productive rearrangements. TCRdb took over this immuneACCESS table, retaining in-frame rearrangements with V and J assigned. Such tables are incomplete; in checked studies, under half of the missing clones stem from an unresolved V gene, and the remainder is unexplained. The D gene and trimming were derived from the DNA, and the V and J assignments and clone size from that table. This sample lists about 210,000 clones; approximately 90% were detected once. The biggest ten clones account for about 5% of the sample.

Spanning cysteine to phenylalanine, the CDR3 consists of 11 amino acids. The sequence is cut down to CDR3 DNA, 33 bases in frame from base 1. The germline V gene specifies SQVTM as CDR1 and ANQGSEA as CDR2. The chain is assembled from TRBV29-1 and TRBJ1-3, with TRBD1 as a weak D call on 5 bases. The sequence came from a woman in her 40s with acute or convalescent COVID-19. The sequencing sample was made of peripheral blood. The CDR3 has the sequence CSVSNSGGTSF. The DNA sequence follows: TGCAGCGTTTCGAACTCTGGGGGGACTTCTTTT.